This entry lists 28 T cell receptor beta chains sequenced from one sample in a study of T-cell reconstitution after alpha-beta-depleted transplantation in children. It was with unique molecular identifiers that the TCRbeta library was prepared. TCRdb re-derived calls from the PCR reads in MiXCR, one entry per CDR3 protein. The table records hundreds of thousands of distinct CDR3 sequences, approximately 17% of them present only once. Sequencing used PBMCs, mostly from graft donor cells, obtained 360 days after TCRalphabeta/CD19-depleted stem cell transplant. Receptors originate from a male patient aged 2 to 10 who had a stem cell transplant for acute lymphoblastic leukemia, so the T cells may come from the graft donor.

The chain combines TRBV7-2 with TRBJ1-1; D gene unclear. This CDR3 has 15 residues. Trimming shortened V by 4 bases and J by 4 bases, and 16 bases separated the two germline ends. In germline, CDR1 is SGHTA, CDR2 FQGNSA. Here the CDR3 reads CASSSHATGVTEAFF. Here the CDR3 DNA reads TGTGCCAGCAGCTCTCATGCGACGGGTGTCACTGAAGCTTTCTTT.

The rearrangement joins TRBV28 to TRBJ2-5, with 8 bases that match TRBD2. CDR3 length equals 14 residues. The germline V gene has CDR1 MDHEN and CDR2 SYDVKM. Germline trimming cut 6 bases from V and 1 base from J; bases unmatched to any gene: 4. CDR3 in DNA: TGTGCCAGCAGCCGTAGCGGGGTCCAAGAGACCCAGTACTTC. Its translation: CASSRSGVQETQYF.

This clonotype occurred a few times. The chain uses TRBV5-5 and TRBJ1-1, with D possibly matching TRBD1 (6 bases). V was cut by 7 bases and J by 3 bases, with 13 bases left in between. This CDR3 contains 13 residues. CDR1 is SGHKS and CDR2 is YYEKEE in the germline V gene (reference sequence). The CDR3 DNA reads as TGTGCCAGCGGCCCTAGGGGGTACACTGAAGCTTTCTTT. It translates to CASGPRGYTEAFF.

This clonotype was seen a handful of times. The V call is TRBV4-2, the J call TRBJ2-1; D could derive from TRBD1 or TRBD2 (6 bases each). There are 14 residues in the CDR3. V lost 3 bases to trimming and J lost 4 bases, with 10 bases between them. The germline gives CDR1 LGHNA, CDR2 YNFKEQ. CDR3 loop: CASSQGGLYNEQFF. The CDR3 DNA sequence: TGTGCCAGCAGCCAGGGGGGCCTTTACAATGAGCAGTTCTTC.

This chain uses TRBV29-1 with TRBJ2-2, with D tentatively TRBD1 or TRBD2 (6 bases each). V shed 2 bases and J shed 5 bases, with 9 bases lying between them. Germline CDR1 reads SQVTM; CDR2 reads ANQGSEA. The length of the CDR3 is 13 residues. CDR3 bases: TGCAGCGTTGAAAGGGGGAGGACCGGGGAGCTGTTTTTT. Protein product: CSVERGRTGELFF.

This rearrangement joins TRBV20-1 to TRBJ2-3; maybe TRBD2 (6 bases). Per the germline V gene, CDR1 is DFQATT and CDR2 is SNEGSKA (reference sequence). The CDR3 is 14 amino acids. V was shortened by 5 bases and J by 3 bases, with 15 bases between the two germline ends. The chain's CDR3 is CSARSGLSTDTQYF. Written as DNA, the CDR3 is TGCAGTGCTCGATCGGGACTTTCGACAGATACGCAGTATTTT.

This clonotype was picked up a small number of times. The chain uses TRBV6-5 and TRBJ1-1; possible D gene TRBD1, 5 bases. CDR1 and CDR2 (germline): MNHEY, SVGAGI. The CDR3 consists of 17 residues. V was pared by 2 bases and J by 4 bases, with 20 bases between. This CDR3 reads CASSYARGPYIITEAFF. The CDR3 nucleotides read TGTGCCAGCAGTTACGCGAGGGGTCCTTATATCATCACTGAAGCTTTCTTT.

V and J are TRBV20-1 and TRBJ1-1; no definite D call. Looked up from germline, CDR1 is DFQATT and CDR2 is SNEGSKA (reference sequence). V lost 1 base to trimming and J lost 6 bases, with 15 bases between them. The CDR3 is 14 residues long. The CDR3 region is CSARAPTSGAEAFF. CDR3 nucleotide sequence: TGCAGTGCTAGAGCTCCCACTTCGGGCGCTGAAGCTTTCTTT.

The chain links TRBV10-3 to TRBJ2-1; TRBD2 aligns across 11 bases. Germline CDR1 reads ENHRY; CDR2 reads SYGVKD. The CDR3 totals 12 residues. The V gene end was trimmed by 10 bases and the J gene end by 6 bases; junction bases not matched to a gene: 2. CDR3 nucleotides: TGTGCCACGGGGACTAGCGGCAATGAGCAGTTCTTC. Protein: CATGTSGNEQFF.

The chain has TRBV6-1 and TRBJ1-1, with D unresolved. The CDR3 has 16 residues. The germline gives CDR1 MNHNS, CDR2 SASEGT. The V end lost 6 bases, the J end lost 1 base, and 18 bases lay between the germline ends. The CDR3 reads CASSLRVGPQNTEAFF. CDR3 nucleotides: TGTGCCAGCAGCCTCCGGGTAGGACCCCAGAACACTGAAGCTTTCTTT.

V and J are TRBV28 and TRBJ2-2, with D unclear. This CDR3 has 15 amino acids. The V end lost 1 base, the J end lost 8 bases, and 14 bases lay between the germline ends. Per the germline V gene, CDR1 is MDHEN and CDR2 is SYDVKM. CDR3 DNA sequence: TGTGCCAGCAGTTTATCAGCAAAGACGGCGGGGGAGCTGTTTTTT. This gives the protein CASSLSAKTAGELFF.

The CDR3 is CASSQKGTAGNTIYF. The CDR3 DNA reads TGTGCCAGCAGCCAAAAGGGGACAGCTGGAAACACCATATATTTT. The genes are TRBV3-1 and TRBJ1-3, with 7 positions matching TRBD1. Germline assignment: CDR1 LGHDT and CDR2 YNNKEL (reference sequence). The V gene end was trimmed by 2 bases and the J gene end by 2 bases; junction bases not matched to a gene: 3. The CDR3 contains 15 residues. Supplemented by reference TRBV3-1 and TRBJ1-3, the full variable domain reads DTAVSQTPKYLVTQMGNDKSIKCEQNLGHDTMYWYKQDSKKFLKIMFSYNNKELIINETVPNRFSPKSPDKAHLNLHINSLELGDSAVYFCASSQKGTAGNTIYFGEGSWLTVV.

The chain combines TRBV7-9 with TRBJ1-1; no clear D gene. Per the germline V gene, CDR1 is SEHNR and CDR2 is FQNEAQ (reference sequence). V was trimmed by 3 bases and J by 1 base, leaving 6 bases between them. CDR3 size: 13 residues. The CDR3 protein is CASSFEGNTEAFF. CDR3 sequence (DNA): TGTGCCAGCAGCTTCGAGGGGAACACTGAAGCTTTCTTT.

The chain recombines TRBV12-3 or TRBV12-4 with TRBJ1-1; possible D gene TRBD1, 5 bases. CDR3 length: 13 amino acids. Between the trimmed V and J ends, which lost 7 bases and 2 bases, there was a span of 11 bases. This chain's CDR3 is CASNPRGNTEAFF. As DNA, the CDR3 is TGTGCCAGCAATCCTAGGGGAAACACTGAAGCTTTCTTT.

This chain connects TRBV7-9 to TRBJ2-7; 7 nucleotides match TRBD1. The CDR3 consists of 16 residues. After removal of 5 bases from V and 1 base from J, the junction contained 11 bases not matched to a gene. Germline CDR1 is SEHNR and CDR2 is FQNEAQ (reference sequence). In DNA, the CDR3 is TGTGCCAGCAGCCATACGGGACAGTTCAAGTCCTACGAGCAGTACTTC. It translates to CASSHTGQFKSYEQYF. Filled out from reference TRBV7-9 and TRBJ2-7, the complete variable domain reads DTGVSQNPRHKITKRGQNVTFRCDPISEHNRLYWYRQTLGQGPEFLTYFQNEAQLEKSRLLSDRFSAERPKGSFSTLEIQRTEQGDSAMYLCASSHTGQFKSYEQYFGPGTRLTVT.

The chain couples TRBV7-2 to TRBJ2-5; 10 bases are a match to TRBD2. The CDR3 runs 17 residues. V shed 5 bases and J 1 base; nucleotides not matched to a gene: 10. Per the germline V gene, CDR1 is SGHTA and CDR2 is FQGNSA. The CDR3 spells CASSRFSSGGIQETQYF. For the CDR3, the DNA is TGTGCCAGCAGCCGCTTCTCTAGCGGGGGTATCCAAGAGACCCAGTACTTC.

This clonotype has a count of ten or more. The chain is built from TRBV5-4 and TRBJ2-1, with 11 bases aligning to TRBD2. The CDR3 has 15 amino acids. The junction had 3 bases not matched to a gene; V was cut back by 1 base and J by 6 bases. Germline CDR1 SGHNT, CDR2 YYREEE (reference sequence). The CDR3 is CASSLRLAGGNEQFF. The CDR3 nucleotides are TGTGCCAGCAGCTTGAGGCTAGCGGGAGGCAATGAGCAGTTCTTC.

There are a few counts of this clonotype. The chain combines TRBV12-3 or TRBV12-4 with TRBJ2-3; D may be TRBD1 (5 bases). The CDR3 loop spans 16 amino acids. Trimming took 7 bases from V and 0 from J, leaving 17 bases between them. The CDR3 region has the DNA TGTGCCAGCAATCACCGTAGGGGTGCTAGCACAGATACGCAGTATTTT. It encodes CASNHRRGASTDTQYF.

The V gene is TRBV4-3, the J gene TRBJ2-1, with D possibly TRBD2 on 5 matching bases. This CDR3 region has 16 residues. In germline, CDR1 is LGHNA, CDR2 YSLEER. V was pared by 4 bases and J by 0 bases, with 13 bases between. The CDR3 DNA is TGCGCCAGCAGCCCCTCAGCGGAGAGCTCCTACAATGAGCAGTTCTTC. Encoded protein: CASSPSAESSYNEQFF.

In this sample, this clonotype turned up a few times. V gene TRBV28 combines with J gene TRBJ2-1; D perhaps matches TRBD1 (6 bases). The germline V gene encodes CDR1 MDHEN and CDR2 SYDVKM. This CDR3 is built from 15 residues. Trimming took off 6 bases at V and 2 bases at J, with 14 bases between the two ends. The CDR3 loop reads CASRPTGTPYNEQFF. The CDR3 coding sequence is TGTGCCAGCAGACCTACAGGGACCCCCTACAATGAGCAGTTCTTC.

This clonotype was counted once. CDR3 amino acids: CASNPQGTDNEQFF. CDR3 sequence (DNA): TGTGCCAGCAACCCGCAGGGGACAGACAATGAGCAGTTCTTC. This chain links TRBV7-2 with TRBJ2-1; the match to TRBD1 covers 7 bases. This CDR3 comprises 14 residues. V was clipped by 7 bases and J by 5 bases; unmatched bases: 8. Germline loops: CDR1 SGHTA, CDR2 FQGNSA.

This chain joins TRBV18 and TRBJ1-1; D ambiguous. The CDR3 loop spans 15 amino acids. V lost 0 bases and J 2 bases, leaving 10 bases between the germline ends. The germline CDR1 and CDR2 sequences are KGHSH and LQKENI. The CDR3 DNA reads TGTGCCAGCTCACCACCTTCAGGAGCCAACACTGAAGCTTTCTTT. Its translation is CASSPPSGANTEAFF. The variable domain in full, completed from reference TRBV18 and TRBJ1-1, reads NAGVMQNPRHLVRRRGQEARLRCSPMKGHSHVYWYRQLPEEGLKFMVYLQKENIIDESGMPKERFSAEFPKEGPSILRIQQVVRGDSAAYFCASSPPSGANTEAFFGQGTRLTVV.

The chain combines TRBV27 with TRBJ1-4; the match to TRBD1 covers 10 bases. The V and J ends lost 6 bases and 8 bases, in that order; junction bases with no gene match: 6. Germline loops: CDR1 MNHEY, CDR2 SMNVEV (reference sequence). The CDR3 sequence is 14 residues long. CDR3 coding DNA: TGTGCCAGCAGGGGACAGGGGTCGGGGGAAAAACTGTTTTTT. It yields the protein CASRGQGSGEKLFF. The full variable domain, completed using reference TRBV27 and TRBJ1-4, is EAQVTQNPRYLITVTGKKLTVTCSQNMNHEYMSWYRQDPGLGLRQIYYSMNVEVTDKGDVPEGYKVSRKEKRNFPLILESPSPNQTSLYFCASRGQGSGEKLFFGSGTQLSVL.

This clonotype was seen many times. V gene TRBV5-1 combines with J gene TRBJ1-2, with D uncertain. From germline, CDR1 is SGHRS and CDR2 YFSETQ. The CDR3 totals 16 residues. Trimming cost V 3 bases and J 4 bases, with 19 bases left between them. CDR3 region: CASSSGSARGIYGYTF. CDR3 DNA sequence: TGCGCCAGCAGCTCCGGTTCGGCCCGGGGTATCTATGGCTACACCTTC. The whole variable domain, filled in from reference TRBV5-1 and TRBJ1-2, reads KAGVTQTPRYLIKTRGQQVTLSCSPISGHRSVSWYQQTPGQGLQFLFEYFSETQRNKGNFPGRFSGRQFSNSRSEMNVSTLELGDSALYLCASSSGSARGIYGYTFGSGTRLTVV.

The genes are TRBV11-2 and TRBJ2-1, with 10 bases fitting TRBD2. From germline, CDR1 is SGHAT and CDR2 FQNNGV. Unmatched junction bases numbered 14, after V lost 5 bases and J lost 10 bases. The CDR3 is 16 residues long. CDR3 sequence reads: CASSPSLAGAPVEQFF. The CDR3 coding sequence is TGTGCCAGCAGCCCGTCCCTAGCGGGGGCCCCGGTCGAGCAGTTCTTC.

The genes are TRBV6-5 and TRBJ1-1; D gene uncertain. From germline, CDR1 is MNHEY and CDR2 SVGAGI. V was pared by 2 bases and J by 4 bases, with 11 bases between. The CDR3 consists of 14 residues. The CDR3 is CASSYGSLTTEAFF. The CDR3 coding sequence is TGTGCCAGCAGTTACGGTTCCCTGACCACTGAAGCTTTCTTT.

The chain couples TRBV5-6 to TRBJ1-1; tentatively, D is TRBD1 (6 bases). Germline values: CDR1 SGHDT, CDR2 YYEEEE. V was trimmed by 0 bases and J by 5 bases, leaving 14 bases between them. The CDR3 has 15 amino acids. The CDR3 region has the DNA TGTGCCAGCAGCTTGGGGCGGGGGGCGCGGACTGAAGCTTTCTTT. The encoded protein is CASSLGRGARTEAFF.

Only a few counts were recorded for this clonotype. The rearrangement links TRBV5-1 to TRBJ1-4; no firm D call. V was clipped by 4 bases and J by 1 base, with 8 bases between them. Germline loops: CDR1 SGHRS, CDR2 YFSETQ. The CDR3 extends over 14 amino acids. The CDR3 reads CASSVARTNEKLFF. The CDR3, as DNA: TGCGCCAGCAGCGTGGCCAGAACTAATGAAAAACTGTTTTTT.